These 19 T cell receptor beta chains came from one sample sequenced in a study of shared clonotypes between healthy human individuals. Repertoires were generated with immunoSEQ multiplex PCR, while TCRdb's copy carries only in-frame clones and drops some. The sample shows over a million clones, around 82% of them seen only once. The material sequenced was memory CD4+ T cells from PBMCs. Subset defined: CD45RA-negative fraction. These receptors originate from a man between 18 and 29 years old in good health. Some clones in this sample may be carry-over from other donors' samples.

The CDR3 sequence: CASSQDFGNTIYF. Written as DNA, the CDR3 is TGCGCCAGCAGCCAGGACTTTGGAAACACCATATATTTT. The rearrangement links TRBV4-3 to TRBJ1-3, with no clear D. V dropped 3 bases and J dropped 3 bases, with 6 bases sitting between them. CDR1 and CDR2 (germline): LGHNA, YSLEER. This CDR3 region has 13 residues.

This clone was recorded a few times. This chain joins TRBV5-6 and TRBJ1-3, with unresolved D. The V end was cut by 4 bases, the J end by 4 bases, with 21 bases between. CDR1 and CDR2 from the germline V gene are SGHDT and YYEEEE. The CDR3 consists of 17 residues. CDR3 coding DNA: TGTGCCAGCAGCCTCACCCCGGGGTCCGGCCAGGGAAACACCATATATTTT. The encoded protein is CASSLTPGSGQGNTIYF.

This chain uses TRBV18 with TRBJ2-7; 7 nucleotides match TRBD1. The germline gives CDR1 KGHSH, CDR2 LQKENI. The V segment lost 0 bases and the J segment 3 bases; nucleotides outside the gene matches: 2. The CDR3 has 14 residues. CDR3 nucleotides: TGTGCCAGCTCACCACCGGGACAGAACTACGAGCAGTACTTC. Protein sequence: CASSPPGQNYEQYF.

V usage is TRBV6-1 and J usage is TRBJ1-1; D ambiguous. This CDR3 has 13 amino acids. V was pared by 3 bases and J by 1 base, with 6 bases between. From germline, CDR1 is MNHNS and CDR2 SASEGT. In DNA, the CDR3 is TGTGCCAGCAGTGACCTCAGGAACACTGAAGCTTTCTTT. This gives the protein CASSDLRNTEAFF.

The rearrangement joins TRBV5-1 to TRBJ2-3; D might be TRBD2 (5 bases). V was pared by 0 bases and J by 1 base, with 27 bases between. Germline lookup yields CDR1 SGHRS and CDR2 YFSETQ. The CDR3 length is 21 residues. The chain's CDR3 is CASSLARSSRGLDSGTDTQYF. In nucleotides, the CDR3 is TGCGCCAGCAGCTTGGCCCGATCTTCACGGGGTTTGGATAGCGGCACAGATACGCAGTATTTT.

This sequence joins TRBV6-1 and TRBJ2-1, with 11 bases fitting TRBD2. J was trimmed by 2 bases and V by 3 bases; bases with no gene match: 0. Germline V gene lookup returns CDR1 MNHNS and CDR2 SASEGT. CDR3 length equals 15 residues. This CDR3 is CASSEGLAAYNEQFF. Here the CDR3 DNA reads TGTGCCAGCAGTGAGGGACTAGCGGCCTACAATGAGCAGTTCTTC.

This rearrangement joins TRBV2 to TRBJ1-5; possibly TRBD1 for D (5 bases). CDR3 size: 14 residues. V was clipped by 6 bases and J by 7 bases, with 16 bases between them. Germline loops: CDR1 SNHLY, CDR2 FYNNEI. CDR3 in amino acids: CASSDWGRRQPQHF. Written as DNA, the CDR3 is TGTGCCAGCAGCGACTGGGGCCGGAGGCAGCCCCAGCATTTT.

The V call is TRBV4-1, the J call TRBJ1-2; tentatively, D is TRBD1 (5 bases). CDR1 and CDR2 (germline): MGHRA, YSYEKL. This CDR3 is 16 amino acids long. Trimming removed 0 bases at V and 1 base at J, with 12 bases between. The CDR3 nucleotides are TGCGCCAGCAGCCAAGATGGGGGAGGCAGTAACTATGGCTACACCTTC. It encodes CASSQDGGGSNYGYTF.

The chain uses TRBV6-6 and TRBJ1-3, with D unresolved. The CDR3 is 14 residues long. The V and J ends lost 6 bases and 1 base respectively, with 10 bases between them. In germline, CDR1 is MNHNY, CDR2 SVGAGI (reference sequence). As DNA, the CDR3 is TGTGCCAGCAGGAATGGGAGATCTGGAAACACCATATATTTT. Amino acid sequence: CASRNGRSGNTIYF.

This chain connects TRBV10-2 to TRBJ2-3; possibly TRBD1 for D (8 bases). With 4 bases removed from V and 3 bases from J, the gap between germline ends came to 14 bases. Germline loops: CDR1 WSHSY, CDR2 SAAADI. The CDR3 runs 15 residues. The CDR3 sequence: CASSVTGGGTDTQYF. DNA for the CDR3: TGCGCCAGCAGTGTAACAGGGGGAGGGACAGATACGCAGTATTTT.

This chain connects TRBV4-3 to TRBJ2-7; D remains ambiguous. The CDR3 is 14 residues long. Per germline, CDR1 LGHNA and CDR2 YSLEER. Trimming stripped 0 bases from V and 2 bases from J, with 8 bases between. The CDR3 is CASSQDLQTYEQYF. CDR3 DNA sequence: TGCGCCAGCAGCCAAGATTTGCAGACCTACGAGCAGTACTTC.

V usage is TRBV11-2 and J usage is TRBJ2-6; TRBD1 matches at 8 bases. The V and J ends lost 7 bases and 2 bases, in that order; junction bases with no gene match: 10. This CDR3 spans 17 amino acids. Per germline, CDR1 SGHAT and CDR2 FQNNGV. DNA of the CDR3: TGTGCCAGCACCCCCGGACAGGGAAGGGCTGGGGCCAACGTCCTGACTTTC. It codes for CASTPGQGRAGANVLTF.

The V call is TRBV28, the J call TRBJ1-1; a weak D match, TRBD1 (5 bases). Between the trimmed V and J ends, which lost 6 bases and 2 bases, there was a span of 7 bases. Germline CDR1 is MDHEN and CDR2 is SYDVKM. The CDR3 totals 12 residues. CDR3 DNA sequence: TGTGCCAGCAGGGGACGTAACACTGAAGCTTTCTTT. It encodes CASRGRNTEAFF.

The rearrangement links TRBV19 to TRBJ1-2, with D possibly matching TRBD1 (6 bases). Germline V lookup: CDR1 LNHDA, CDR2 SQIVND (reference sequence). Deletions cut 9 bases from V and 2 bases from J, with 16 bases between. This CDR3 is 14 amino acids long. CDR3 bases: TGTGCCAGCGTCAGGCGGGGGCCAAACTATGGCTACACCTTC. Amino acid sequence: CASVRRGPNYGYTF. The full variable domain, in which reference TRBV19 and TRBJ1-2 provide the parts outside the CDR3, is DGGITQSPKYLFRKEGQNVTLSCEQNLNHDAMYWYRQDPGQGLRLIYYSQIVNDFQKGDIAEGYSVSREKKESFPLTVTSAQKNPTAFYLCASVRRGPNYGYTFGSGTRLTVV.

This chain connects TRBV20-1 to TRBJ2-1; D possibly corresponds to TRBD2 (5 bases). Trimming cost V 5 bases and J 7 bases, with 9 bases left between them. The germline V gene has CDR1 DFQATT and CDR2 SNEGSKA (reference sequence). The CDR3 loop spans 11 amino acids. The CDR3 is CSAFGGNEQFF. In DNA form, the CDR3 reads TGCAGTGCTTTCGGCGGGAATGAGCAGTTCTTC.

V is TRBV9 and J is TRBJ2-2; D remains ambiguous. The CDR3 spans 13 residues. V lost 4 bases and J 6 bases, leaving 10 bases between the germline ends. Germline loops: CDR1 SGDLS, CDR2 YYNGEE. The CDR3 coding sequence is TGTGCCAGCAGCTCATACACGGCCGGGGAGCTGTTTTTT. Protein: CASSSYTAGELFF.

The V and J genes are TRBV7-2 and TRBJ2-1; 8 bases align to TRBD1. Germline-derived CDR1 and CDR2 are SGHTA and FQGNSA. The CDR3 spans 11 residues. J was trimmed by 12 bases and V by 5 bases; bases with no gene match: 3. This CDR3 reads CASSRDRGQFF. In DNA, the CDR3 is TGTGCCAGCAGCCGAGACAGGGGGCAGTTCTTC.

The V gene is TRBV11-1, the J gene TRBJ2-3, with TRBD1 matching 7 bases. The junction had 15 bases not matched to a gene; V was cut back by 6 bases and J by 3 bases. This CDR3 spans 17 amino acids. Germline V gene sequence: CDR1 SGHAT, CDR2 FQDESV (reference sequence). The CDR3 protein is CASRPITGAGETDTQYF. In DNA form, the CDR3 reads TGTGCCAGCAGGCCAATTACAGGGGCCGGAGAGACAGATACGCAGTATTTT.

This clone was seen only a few times. The V call is TRBV5-5, the J call TRBJ2-5; D gene ambiguous. V lost 2 bases, J lost 5 bases, and 13 bases lay in between. Germline lookup yields CDR1 SGHKS and CDR2 YYEKEE (reference sequence). The CDR3 length is 14 residues. The CDR3 spells CASSFESAGETQYF. CDR3 nucleotide sequence: TGTGCCAGCAGCTTTGAGTCGGCAGGCGAGACCCAGTACTTC.